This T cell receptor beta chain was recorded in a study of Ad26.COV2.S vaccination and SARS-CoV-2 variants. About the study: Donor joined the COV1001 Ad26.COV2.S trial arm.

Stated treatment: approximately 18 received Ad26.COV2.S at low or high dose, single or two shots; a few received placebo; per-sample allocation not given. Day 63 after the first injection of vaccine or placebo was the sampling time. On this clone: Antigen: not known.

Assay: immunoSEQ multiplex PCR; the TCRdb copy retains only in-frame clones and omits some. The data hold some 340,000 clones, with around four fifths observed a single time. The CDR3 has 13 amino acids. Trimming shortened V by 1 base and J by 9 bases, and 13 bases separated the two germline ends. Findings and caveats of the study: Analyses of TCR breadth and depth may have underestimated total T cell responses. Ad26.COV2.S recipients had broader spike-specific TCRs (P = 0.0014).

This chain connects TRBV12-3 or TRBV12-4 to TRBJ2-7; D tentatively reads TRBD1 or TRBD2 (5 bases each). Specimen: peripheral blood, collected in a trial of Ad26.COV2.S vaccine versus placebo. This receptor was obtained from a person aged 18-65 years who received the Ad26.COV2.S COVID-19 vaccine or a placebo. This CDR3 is CASSLGAGRRQYF. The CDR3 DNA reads TGTGCCAGCAGTTTAGGGGCAGGGAGAAGGCAGTACTTC.